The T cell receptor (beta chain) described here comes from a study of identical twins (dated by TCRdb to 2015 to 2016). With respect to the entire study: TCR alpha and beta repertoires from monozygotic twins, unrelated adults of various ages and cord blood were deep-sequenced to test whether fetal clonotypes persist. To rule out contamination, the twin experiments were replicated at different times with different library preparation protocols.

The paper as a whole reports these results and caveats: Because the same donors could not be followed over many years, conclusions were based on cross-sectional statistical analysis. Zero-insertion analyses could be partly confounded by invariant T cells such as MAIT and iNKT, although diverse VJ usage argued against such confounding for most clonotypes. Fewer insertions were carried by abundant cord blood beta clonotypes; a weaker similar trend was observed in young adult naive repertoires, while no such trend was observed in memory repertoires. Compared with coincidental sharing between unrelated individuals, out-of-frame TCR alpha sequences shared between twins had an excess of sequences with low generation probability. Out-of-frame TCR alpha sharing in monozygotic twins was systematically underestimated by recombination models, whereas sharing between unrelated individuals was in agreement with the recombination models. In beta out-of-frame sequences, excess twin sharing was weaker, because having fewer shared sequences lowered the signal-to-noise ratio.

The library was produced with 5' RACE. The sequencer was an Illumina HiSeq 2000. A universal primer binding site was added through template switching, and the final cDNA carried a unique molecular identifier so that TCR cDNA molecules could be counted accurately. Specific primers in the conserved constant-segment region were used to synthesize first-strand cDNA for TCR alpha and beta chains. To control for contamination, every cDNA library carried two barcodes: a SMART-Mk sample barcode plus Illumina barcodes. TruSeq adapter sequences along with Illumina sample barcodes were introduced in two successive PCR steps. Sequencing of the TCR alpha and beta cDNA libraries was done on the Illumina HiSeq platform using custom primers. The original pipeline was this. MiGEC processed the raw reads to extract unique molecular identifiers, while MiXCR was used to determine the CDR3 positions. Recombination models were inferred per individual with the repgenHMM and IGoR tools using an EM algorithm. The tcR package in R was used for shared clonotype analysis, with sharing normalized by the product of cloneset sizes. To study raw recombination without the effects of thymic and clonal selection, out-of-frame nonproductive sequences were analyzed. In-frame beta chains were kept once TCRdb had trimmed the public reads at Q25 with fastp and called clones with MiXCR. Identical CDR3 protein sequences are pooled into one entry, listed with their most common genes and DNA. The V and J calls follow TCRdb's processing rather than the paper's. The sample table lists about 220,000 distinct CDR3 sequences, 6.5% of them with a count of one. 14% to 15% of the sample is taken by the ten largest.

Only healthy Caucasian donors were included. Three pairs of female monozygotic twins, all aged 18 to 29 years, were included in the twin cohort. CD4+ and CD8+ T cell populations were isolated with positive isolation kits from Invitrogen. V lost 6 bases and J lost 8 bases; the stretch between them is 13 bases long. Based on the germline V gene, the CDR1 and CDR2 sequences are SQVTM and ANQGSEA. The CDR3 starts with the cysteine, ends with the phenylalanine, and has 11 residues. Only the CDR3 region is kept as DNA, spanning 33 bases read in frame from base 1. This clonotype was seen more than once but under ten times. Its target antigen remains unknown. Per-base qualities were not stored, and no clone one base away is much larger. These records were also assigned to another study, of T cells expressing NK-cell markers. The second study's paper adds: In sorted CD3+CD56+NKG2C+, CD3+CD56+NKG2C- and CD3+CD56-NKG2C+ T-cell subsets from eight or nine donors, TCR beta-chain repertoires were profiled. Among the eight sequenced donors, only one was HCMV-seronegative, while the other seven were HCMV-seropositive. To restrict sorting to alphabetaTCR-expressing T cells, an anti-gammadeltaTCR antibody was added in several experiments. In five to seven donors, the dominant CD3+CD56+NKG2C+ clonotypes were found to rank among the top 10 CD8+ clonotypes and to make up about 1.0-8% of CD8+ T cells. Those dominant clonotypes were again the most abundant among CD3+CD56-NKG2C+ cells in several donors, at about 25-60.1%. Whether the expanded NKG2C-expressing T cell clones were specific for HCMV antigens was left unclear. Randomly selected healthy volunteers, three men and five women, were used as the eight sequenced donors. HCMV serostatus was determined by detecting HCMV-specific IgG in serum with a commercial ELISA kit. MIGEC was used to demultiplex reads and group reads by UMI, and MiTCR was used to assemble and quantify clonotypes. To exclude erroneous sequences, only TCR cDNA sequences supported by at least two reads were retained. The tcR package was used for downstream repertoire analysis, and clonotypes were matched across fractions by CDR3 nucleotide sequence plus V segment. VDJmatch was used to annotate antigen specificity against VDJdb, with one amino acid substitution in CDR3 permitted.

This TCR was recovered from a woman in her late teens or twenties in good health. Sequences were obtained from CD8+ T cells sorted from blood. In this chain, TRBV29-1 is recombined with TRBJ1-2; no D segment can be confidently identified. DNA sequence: TGCAGCGTCGAGGGTCCCGACGGCTACACCTTC. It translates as CSVEGPDGYTF.